Sequencing of this T cell receptor (beta chain) was carried out in a study of blood T cells in healthy people across ages. Findings and caveats of the study: Among T cells, TCR beta diversity per million cells dropped roughly linearly as age rose.

Trimming pared 5 bases from V and 0 bases from J, leaving 14 bases between. Germline V CDR1 and CDR2: DFQATT, SNEGSKA (reference sequence). The CDR3 is made up of 16 amino acids. This clonotype was picked up a small number of times. Its antigen remains unidentified. A second PCR, run for about 6 to 12 cycles, used a sample-barcoded 5' primer plus a J-beta primer mix. Researchers report that a template-switch adaptor with 12 random nucleotides tagged each cDNA molecule. From the 5' RACE reads, TCRdb called clonotypes with MiXCR, one entry per CDR3 protein. Counted here are about 570,000 distinct CDR3 sequences, 25% to 30% occurring once; the ten biggest clones make up roughly 18%.

Material for sequencing was blood. The source is a woman between 70 and 85 years old in good health. The J gene is TRBJ2-6, the V gene TRBV20-1; TRBD1 is a possible D gene (6 bases). CDR3 residues: CSAPTGQSSGANVLTF. The CDR3 coding sequence is TGCAGTGCTCCCACCGGACAGAGCTCTGGGGCCAACGTCCTGACTTTC.